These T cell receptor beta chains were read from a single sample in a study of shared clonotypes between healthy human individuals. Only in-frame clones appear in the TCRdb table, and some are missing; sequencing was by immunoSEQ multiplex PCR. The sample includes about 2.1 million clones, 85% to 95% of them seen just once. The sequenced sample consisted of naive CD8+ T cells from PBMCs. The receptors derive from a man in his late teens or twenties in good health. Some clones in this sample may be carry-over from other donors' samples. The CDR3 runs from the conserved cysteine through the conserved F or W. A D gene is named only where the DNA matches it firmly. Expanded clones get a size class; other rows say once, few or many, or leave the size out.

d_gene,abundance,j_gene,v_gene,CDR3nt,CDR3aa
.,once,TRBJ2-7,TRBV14,TGTGCCAGCAGCCAAGAGAAGGTCTACGAGCAGTACTTC,CASSQEKVYEQYF
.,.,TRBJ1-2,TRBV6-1,TGTGCCAAGAAACAGGGCGAGGGCTACACCTTC,CAKKQGEGYTF
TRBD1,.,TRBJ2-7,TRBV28,TGTGCCAGCAGCCCCACCGGACAGGGCCACGAGCAGTACTTC,CASSPTGQGHEQYF
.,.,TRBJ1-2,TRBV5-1,TGCGCCAGCAGCTTGGCCAGTCAGTGGGATGGCTACACCTTC,CASSLASQWDGYTF
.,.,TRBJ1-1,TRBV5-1,TGCGCCAGCAGCTCACACGTCCCTGGCGGCCTTGGGATGACTGAAGCTTTCTTT,CASSSHVPGGLGMTEAFF
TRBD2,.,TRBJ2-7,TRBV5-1,TGCGCCAGCCTGATCATGCCGGGACTAGCGGACTACGAGCAGTACTTC,CASLIMPGLADYEQYF
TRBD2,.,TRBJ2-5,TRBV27,TGTGCCAGCAGTTCCCTGGGACTAGCGGGGACCAAGACACAAGAGACCCAGTACTTC,CASSSLGLAGTKTQETQYF
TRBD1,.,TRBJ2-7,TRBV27,TGTGCCAGCAGGGGACAGGGTCTCTACGAGCAGTACTTC,CASRGQGLYEQYF
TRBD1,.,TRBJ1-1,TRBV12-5,TGTGCTAGTGGTTTGGCTATCACAGGGGTAACTGAAGCTTTCTTT,CASGLAITGVTEAFF
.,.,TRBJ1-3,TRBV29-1,TGCAGCGCCCAAGGTGGGGCGAACACCATATATTTT,CSAQGGANTIYF
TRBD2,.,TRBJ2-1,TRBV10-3,TGTGCCATCAGTGAGTCTATCGGGAGGGATGAGCAGTTCTTC,CAISESIGRDEQFF
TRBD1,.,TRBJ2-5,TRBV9,TGTGCCAGCAGCGCGGACAGGCAAGAGACCCAGTACTTC,CASSADRQETQYF
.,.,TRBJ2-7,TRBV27,TGTGCCAGCAGTTTACGGGCCAACTACGAGCAGTACTTC,CASSLRANYEQYF
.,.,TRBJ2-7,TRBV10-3,TGTGCCATCAGTGAGTCGGCGAGCTCCTACGAGCAGTACTTC,CAISESASSYEQYF